Sequencing of this T cell receptor (beta chain) was carried out in a study of T cell changes during pregnancy in multiple sclerosis. Sequenced by immunoSEQ multiplex PCR; TCRdb stores in-frame clones only, minus some. This sample yields 12,000 or so clones, of which 75% to 90% are seen a single time; around 11% belongs to the top ten. Between the trimmed V and J ends, which lost 3 bases and 11 bases, there was a span of 14 bases. Germline V lookup: CDR1 SGHDT, CDR2 YYEEEE. The CDR3 loop spans 12 amino acids. The receptor's source is a female donor in good health, enrolled as a control in a pregnancy study. The sequencing here drew on CD8+ T cells from peripheral blood mononuclear cells, taken after pregnancy. V usage is TRBV5-6 and J usage is TRBJ1-1, with a weak D call TRBD1 (6 bases). CDR3 nucleotide sequence: TGTGCCAGCAGCTGGGGAGGGGGGCTGGCTTTCTTT. This sequence encodes CASSWGGGLAFF. Based on the CDR3 plus reference TRBV5-6 and TRBJ1-1, the full variable domain is DAGVTQSPTHLIKTRGQQVTLRCSPKSGHDTVSWYQQALGQGPQFIFQYYEEEERQRGNFPDRFSGHQFPNYSSELNVNALLLGDSALYLCASSWGGGLAFFGQGTRLTVV.